This TCR beta chain was obtained from a study of T-cell memory formation after mild COVID-19. Study context: TCR clusters mostly belonged to single donors. Study-level points and caveats: For second-wave clones that peaked at day 37, SARS-CoV-2 specificity went unverified. Mainly in CM and EM were contracting CD4+ clones; CD8+ were in EMRA.

5'RACE primed at constant segments yielded TCR alpha and TCR beta cDNA libraries bearing sample barcodes and UMIs. MiXCR was run by TCRdb on the 5' RACE reads, yielding one entry per CDR3 protein. The data show 250,000 to 350,000 distinct CDR3 sequences, with roughly a fifth seen just once and about 21% held by the top ten. Unmatched junction bases numbered 16, after V lost 1 base and J lost 8 bases. The CDR3 totals 18 residues. Note on this clonotype: The antigen remains undetermined.

Sequencing used PBMCs or a T cell subset sorted from them (not recorded which). The chain combines TRBV12-3 or TRBV12-4 with TRBJ1-2; 10 bases fit TRBD1. The clonotype originates from a man in his late teens or twenties who had mild COVID-19 (a few samples of this study predate the infection). Cell type and time point are not known. Written as DNA, the CDR3 is TGTGCCAGCAGTTTAGGGGCTGGCGGGACAGGGGCGGCTTGGGGCTACACCTTC. Translating gives CASSLGAGGTGAAWGYTF.